This is a list of T cell receptor beta chains from one sample in a study of shared clonotypes between healthy human individuals. This table comes from immunoSEQ multiplex PCR, and its TCRdb copy is limited to in-frame clones, with some not included. The sample lists almost 700,000 clones, roughly nine tenths occurring once. Sequencing used naive CD8+ T cells sorted from blood. The origin of the receptors is a man aged 25 to 40 in good health. The conserved cysteine and the conserved F or W are not part of the CDR3 here. Fields, in order: V gene, CDR3 length, clone size, CDR3 protein. Size values are once, few and many counts, or a class for expanded clones, and some rows have none.

>TRBV9|13|NA
ASSGGRLVTGELF
>TRBV10-3|12|NA
AIREAGSSYEQY
>TRBV6-6|12|NA
ASSYFTQNTEAF
>TRBV2|10|NA
ASSDHRRGYT
>TRBV28|19|NA
ASLTSGVFLNQISSTDTQY
>TRBV25-1|14|NA
ASSQGYRDDYYEQY
>TRBV7-9|11|NA
ASSPTTNYEQY
>TRBV11-2|9|NA
ASSLHPEQF
>TRBV2|13|NA
ASRTGQWAYNEQF
>TRBV4-3|16|NA
ASSQASFREQAKNIQY
>TRBV19|10|NA
ASSWSGAEAF
>TRBV5-1|11|NA
ASSLERGHEQY
>TRBV9|9|NA
ASRRGNTIY
>TRBV12-5|15|NA
ASGSQTGELRIYGYT
>TRBV4-1|15|NA
ASSQAPGTSGNNEQF
>TRBV7-2|14|few
ASSLAGAGGPDTQY
>TRBV18|15|NA
ASSPPDGQGFTDTQY
>TRBV7-8|17|NA
ASSGPGQGTRSSYNEQF
>TRBV6-6|12|once
ASRRRGRGETQY
>TRBV7-9|14|NA
ASSPGQGANNEKLF
>TRBV9|12|few
ASSLDPGGWEQY
>TRBV9|14|NA
ASSVEGDRLSDTQY
>TRBV7-2|13|NA
ASSSGQGTSEKLF
>TRBV27|11|NA
ASRPSSYYEQY
>TRBV27|11|NA
ASSLDKRTEAF
>TRBV29-1|12|NA
SVEDRASEVAQY
>TRBV7-3|13|NA
ASSLISGSSDTQY
>TRBV4-1|11|NA
ASSPSGQETQY
>TRBV28|13|NA
ATTKSGTGTGELF
>TRBV6-5|13|NA
ASSYAHNEGYGYT
>TRBV28|11|NA
ASSWTGSYEQY
>TRBV5-5|13|NA
ASSLLAGGGYGYT